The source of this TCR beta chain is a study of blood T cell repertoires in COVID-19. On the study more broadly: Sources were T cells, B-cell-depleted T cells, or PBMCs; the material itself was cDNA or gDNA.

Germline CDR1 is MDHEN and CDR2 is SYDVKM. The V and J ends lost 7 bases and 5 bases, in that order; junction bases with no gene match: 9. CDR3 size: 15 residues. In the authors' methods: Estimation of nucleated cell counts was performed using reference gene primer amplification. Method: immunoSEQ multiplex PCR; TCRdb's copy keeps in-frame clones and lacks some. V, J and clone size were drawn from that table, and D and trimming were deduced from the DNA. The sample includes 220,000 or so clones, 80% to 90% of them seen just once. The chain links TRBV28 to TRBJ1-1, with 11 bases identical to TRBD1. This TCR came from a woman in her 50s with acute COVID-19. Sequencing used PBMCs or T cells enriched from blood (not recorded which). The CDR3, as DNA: TGTGCCAGCACCCTAGGAGGGACAGGGGGGACTGAAGCTTTCTTT. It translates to CASTLGGTGGTEAFF.